This T cell receptor (beta chain) derives from a study of T-cell reconstitution after alpha-beta-depleted transplantation in children. Comments on this clonotype: Its antigen is currently unknown.

Unique molecular identifiers were incorporated into the prepared TCRbeta library. TCRdb reprocessed the PCR reads via MiXCR and lists one record per CDR3 protein. The profile shows 610,000 or so distinct CDR3 sequences, 27% of them singletons. Study conclusions and caveats: T-cell counts and diversity were attributed mostly to newly produced T cells one year after transplant. For some patients, TCRbeta diversity was high at day 60 because of recipient T cells and thymic progenitors that survived. Reported findings indicate that, about two months after transplant, alpha-beta T cells came from several hundred expanded clones, which were derived from non-depleted graft cells.

Here the sequenced sample was PBMCs, taken before TCRalphabeta/CD19-depleted stem cell transplant. The origin of this receptor is a boy less than two years old with Wiskott-Aldrich syndrome, due to receive a stem cell transplant.

CDR3 DNA sequence: TGTGCCAGTAGTAATTTACCGGGACGGCTAGCTGAAGCTTTCTTT. This encodes CASSNLPGRLAEAFF. The chain recombines TRBV19 with TRBJ1-1; weak D call: TRBD1 (5 bases). The germline V and J ends were trimmed by 4 bases and 6 bases, with 18 bases remaining between them. The CDR3 is 15 residues long. CDR1 and CDR2 (germline): LNHDA, SQIVND (reference sequence).